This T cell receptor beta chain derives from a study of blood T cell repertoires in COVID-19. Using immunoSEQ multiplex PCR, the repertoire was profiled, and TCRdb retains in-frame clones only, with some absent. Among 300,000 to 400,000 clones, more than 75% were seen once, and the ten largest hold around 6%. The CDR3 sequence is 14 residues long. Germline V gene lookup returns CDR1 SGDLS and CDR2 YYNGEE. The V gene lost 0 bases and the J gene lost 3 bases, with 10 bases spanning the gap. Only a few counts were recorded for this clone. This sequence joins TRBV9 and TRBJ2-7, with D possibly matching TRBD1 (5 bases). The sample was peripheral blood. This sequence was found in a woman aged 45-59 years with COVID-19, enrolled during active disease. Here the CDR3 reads CASSVDGADYEQYF. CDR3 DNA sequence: TGTGCCAGCAGCGTAGATGGGGCAGACTACGAGCAGTACTTC.